This T cell receptor beta chain was identified during a study of graft-versus-host responses after intestinal transplantation. Study in general: Tacrolimus and steroids were given for 2 to 4 years to all recipients after anti-thymocyte globulin induction. Study results and limitations: The marrow of recipients harbored GvH clones, and ileum or blood showed some of them first. Association was observed between peak circulating GvH clone levels and early post-transplant HvG declines.

The CDR3 has 14 amino acids. Germline loops: CDR1 MNHEY, CDR2 SVGAGI. The authors plated around 200,000 CFSE-labeled responder cells with around 200,000 irradiated, violet-dye-labeled stimulator cells. Responder CD3+CD4+ and CD3+CD8+ cells that were proliferating and CFSE-low were sorted after the reaction. Method: immunoSEQ multiplex PCR; TCRdb's copy keeps in-frame clones and lacks some. The repertoire holds approximately 15,000 clones, with roughly a third as singletons. Source: alloreactive CD8+ T cells from a mixed lymphocyte reaction culture, taken before intestinal transplant. Subset noted: CFSE-low proliferating T cells sorted from approximately six-day pre-transplant mixed lymphocyte reaction (GvH or HvG direction). The J gene is TRBJ1-1, the V gene TRBV6-5; TRBD1 matches at 8 bases. The source is a human patient who received an intestinal transplant. CDR3 sequence: CAGGRQGKLTEAFF. The CDR3 coding sequence is TGTGCGGGGGGGAGACAGGGGAAATTGACTGAAGCTTTCTTT.